This TCR beta chain was identified during a study of blood T cell repertoires in COVID-19. Study information: The samples span acute and convalescent COVID-19 from the United States, Italy and Spain. T cells, B-cell-depleted T cells, or PBMCs provided the cDNA or gDNA that served as material.

Libraries were prepared by immunoSEQ multiplex PCR; TCRdb keeps only in-frame clonotypes and omits some of them. The profile shows approximately 270,000 clones, 80% to 90% of them singletons. Ages ranged from roughly 18 to 95 years, with residence in around 24 US areas. Two negative PCRs, clearance, or symptom resolution had been documented for recovered Cohort 3 donors. Germline CDR1 reads LNHNV; CDR2 reads YYDKDF (reference sequence). After removal of 2 bases from V and 9 bases from J, the junction contained 5 bases not matched to a gene. The CDR3 consists of 14 residues. This sequence joins TRBV15 and TRBJ2-1; 9 bases are a match to TRBD2. Material for sequencing was PBMCs or T cells enriched from blood (not recorded which). This receptor was taken from a woman aged 50 to 60 who had recovered from COVID-19. CDR3: CATSRTTSGSEQFF. DNA of the CDR3: TGTGCCACCAGCAGAACTACTAGCGGGTCTGAGCAGTTCTTC.